These 24 T cell receptor beta chains originate from one sample sequenced in a study of T cell changes during pregnancy in multiple sclerosis. The method was immunoSEQ multiplex PCR; TCRdb's version includes in-frame clones alone and lacks a portion of them. The sample records fewer than 90,000 clones, over 85% being singletons. Sample: peripheral blood, taken after pregnancy. These TCRs come from a female donor in good health, enrolled as a control in a pregnancy study.

The gene calls are TRBV18 and TRBJ2-2, with D maybe TRBD2 (6 bases). The CDR3 totals 14 residues. The germline gives CDR1 KGHSH, CDR2 LQKENI. The V gene lost 3 bases and the J gene lost 5 bases, with 10 bases spanning the gap. The chain's CDR3 is CASSPLRETGELFF. In nucleotides, the CDR3 is TGTGCCAGCTCACCTCTTCGGGAGACCGGGGAGCTGTTTTTT.

The chain has TRBV7-2 and TRBJ2-5, with 10 bases aligning to TRBD1. Germline V gene sequence: CDR1 SGHTA, CDR2 FQGNSA. The junction had 8 bases not matched to a gene; V was cut back by 1 base and J by 6 bases. The CDR3 covers 16 residues. In DNA, the CDR3 is TGTGCCAGCAGCTTAGTAGGGACAGGGGAAGGAAAGACCCAGTACTTC. This encodes CASSLVGTGEGKTQYF.

The V and J genes are TRBV7-8 and TRBJ2-5; 8 bases are a match to TRBD1. CDR3 length: 14 residues. Germline V gene sequence: CDR1 SGHVS, CDR2 FQNEAQ. Trimming took 5 bases from V and 2 from J; bases not matched to a gene: 4. CDR3 sequence reads: CASSIRQGQETQYF. In DNA form, the CDR3 reads TGTGCCAGCAGCATCAGACAGGGGCAAGAGACCCAGTACTTC.

The CDR3 loop reads CASSLIGTGFPETQYF. Written as DNA, the CDR3 is TGCGCCAGCAGCTTGATAGGGACAGGGTTCCCAGAGACCCAGTACTTC. The chain employs TRBV5-1 and TRBJ2-5; TRBD1 aligns across 9 bases. This CDR3 is 16 amino acids long. Trimming cost V 1 base and J 4 bases; bases outside gene matches: 8. Germline CDR1 and CDR2: SGHRS and YFSETQ.

The chain employs TRBV2 and TRBJ1-5; D might be TRBD1 (6 bases). Germline V CDR1 and CDR2: SNHLY, FYNNEI. The CDR3 consists of 15 residues. Trimming took 3 bases from V and 3 from J, leaving 12 bases between them. Here the CDR3 DNA reads TGTGCCAGCAGTGAGGAGGGGGGGGACAATCAGCCCCAGCATTTT. This gives the protein CASSEEGGDNQPQHF.

The rearrangement joins TRBV6-1 to TRBJ2-3; 7 bases line up with TRBD1. Per germline, CDR1 MNHNS and CDR2 SASEGT. Losses at the gene ends were 5 bases for V and 5 bases for J; bases not matched to a gene: 4. The CDR3 contains 13 residues. The CDR3 loop reads CASSPRTGDTQYF. The CDR3 DNA follows: TGTGCCAGCAGTCCCCGGACAGGAGATACGCAGTATTTT.

The CDR3 loop reads CASSPRVLAEAFF. The DNA for the CDR3 is TGTGCCAGCAGCCCCAGGGTTCTGGCTGAAGCTTTCTTT. The chain links TRBV7-2 to TRBJ1-1, with D possibly matching TRBD1 (5 bases). V was shortened by 5 bases and J by 6 bases, with 13 bases between the two germline ends. Per germline, CDR1 SGHTA and CDR2 FQGNSA. This CDR3 has 13 amino acids.

J is TRBJ2-2 and V is TRBV5-5, with a tentative D call TRBD1 (6 bases). The CDR3 is 16 residues long. Between the trimmed V and J ends, which lost 3 bases and 0 bases, there was a span of 12 bases. CDR1 SGHKS and CDR2 YYEKEE come from the germline V gene (reference sequence). The chain's CDR3 is CASSSSGTTNTGELFF. The CDR3 region has the DNA TGTGCCAGCAGCTCATCCGGGACAACGAACACCGGGGAGCTGTTTTTT.

The chain carries TRBV28 and TRBJ1-3; tentative D call: TRBD1 (6 bases). CDR1 and CDR2 (germline): MDHEN, SYDVKM. V lost 6 bases and J lost 3, with 18 bases in between. CDR3 size: 16 residues. DNA of the CDR3: TGTGCCAGCAGCCCTACTGGGCAGGGGCTTGGAAACACCATATATTTT. Translated: CASSPTGQGLGNTIYF.

The chain couples TRBV7-6 to TRBJ2-6, with D possibly TRBD2 on 5 matching bases. CDR3 length: 19 amino acids. In germline, CDR1 is SGHVS, CDR2 FNYEAQ. Trimming cost V 3 bases and J 4 bases, with 22 bases left between them. CDR3 amino acids: CASSFGERGPEHGANVLTF. The CDR3 nucleotides are TGTGCCAGCAGCTTCGGTGAACGGGGTCCCGAACACGGGGCCAACGTCCTGACTTTC.

J is TRBJ2-7 and V is TRBV29-1; D may be TRBD1 (6 bases). V lost 5 bases to trimming and J lost 4 bases, with 9 bases between them. The CDR3 spans 11 residues. Looked up from germline, CDR1 is SQVTM and CDR2 is ANQGSEA. CDR3 DNA: TGCAGCGTTCGTAGGGGGTACGAGCAGTACTTC. Amino acids: CSVRRGYEQYF.

The rearrangement links TRBV6-5 to TRBJ1-2; a weak D match, TRBD1 (5 bases). The germline CDR1 and CDR2 sequences are MNHEY and SVGAGI. This CDR3 region has 14 residues. V lost 5 bases, J lost 0 bases, and 10 bases lay in between. The CDR3 sequence is CASSPGQSNYGYTF. The DNA of the CDR3 is TGTGCCAGCAGTCCCGGACAATCTAACTATGGCTACACCTTC.

The gene calls are TRBV7-9 and TRBJ2-2; D call uncertain. There are 14 residues in the CDR3. V was clipped by 1 base and J by 6 bases, with 9 bases between them. Germline V gene data show CDR1 as SEHNR and CDR2 as FQNEAQ (reference sequence). The CDR3 nucleotides are TGTGCCAGCAGCTTAGAATACGGGTCCGGGGAGCTGTTTTTT. This codes for CASSLEYGSGELFF.

V and J are TRBV7-6 and TRBJ2-5, with no clear D. Between the trimmed V and J ends, which lost 4 bases and 4 bases, there was a span of 10 bases. The CDR3 has 13 residues. In germline, CDR1 is SGHVS, CDR2 FNYEAQ. The chain's CDR3 is CASSSYSPETQYF. CDR3 nucleotides: TGTGCCAGCAGCTCTTATAGCCCAGAGACCCAGTACTTC.

The chain has TRBV5-1 and TRBJ1-2; 7 bases are a match to TRBD1. The CDR3 consists of 17 residues. Germline CDR1 SGHRS, CDR2 YFSETQ. The trim removed 0 bases at V and 1 base at J, leaving 9 bases unmatched. In DNA form, the CDR3 reads TGCGCCAGCAGCTTGGTAACAGGGGACGATAGTAACTATGGCTACACCTTC. Protein product: CASSLVTGDDSNYGYTF.

The chain joins TRBV5-4 to TRBJ1-1; 8 nucleotides match TRBD1. The V segment lost 4 bases and the J segment 11 bases; nucleotides outside the gene matches: 7. This CDR3 spans 12 amino acids. In germline, CDR1 is SGHNT, CDR2 YYREEE (reference sequence). The CDR3 here is CASSADRGWAFF. The DNA of the CDR3 is TGTGCCAGCAGCGCCGACAGGGGTTGGGCTTTCTTT. Drawing the rest from reference TRBV5-4 and TRBJ1-1, the complete variable domain is ETGVTQSPTHLIKTRGQQVTLRCSSQSGHNTVSWYQQALGQGPQFIFQYYREEENGRGNFPPRFSGLQFPNYSSELNVNALELDDSALYLCASSADRGWAFFGQGTRLTVV.

The V gene is TRBV2, the J gene TRBJ2-1; 7 positions agree with TRBD2. Trimming removed 8 bases from V and 1 base from J; junction bases left unmatched: 5. CDR1 SNHLY and CDR2 FYNNEI come from the germline V gene. CDR3 length: 14 residues. CDR3 region: CASSRGSSYNEQFF. The CDR3 region has the DNA TGTGCCAGCTCCCGCGGGAGTTCCTACAATGAGCAGTTCTTC.

V usage is TRBV6-1 and J usage is TRBJ2-3, with 11 bases fitting TRBD2. V gave up 4 bases and J gave up 5 bases; unmatched junction bases: 20. CDR1 is MNHNS, CDR2 SASEGT, per germline. CDR3 length equals 20 residues. CDR3 amino acids: CASSALTGPVAGGPEDTQYF. The CDR3 DNA is TGTGCCAGCAGTGCGCTGACCGGACCTGTAGCGGGAGGGCCGGAAGATACGCAGTATTTT.

A single count supports this clone. The chain links TRBV5-1 to TRBJ2-1; no clear D. The germline V gene encodes CDR1 SGHRS and CDR2 YFSETQ. V lost 0 bases, J lost 2 bases, and 6 bases lay in between. This CDR3 has 14 amino acids. CDR3 sequence: CASSLELTYNEQFF. The CDR3 DNA reads TGCGCCAGCAGCTTGGAGCTAACCTACAATGAGCAGTTCTTC.

This chain links TRBV6-6 with TRBJ1-2; 7 bases are a match to TRBD1. The CDR3 spans 13 residues. Germline CDR1 reads MNHNY; CDR2 reads SVGAGI (reference sequence). With 6 bases clipped from V and 3 bases from J, the junction kept 4 bases outside the gene matches. CDR3 sequence (DNA): TGTGCCAGCAGGGGGACAGAGTACTATGGCTACACCTTC. As protein: CASRGTEYYGYTF.

This chain links TRBV2 with TRBJ2-5; D gene ambiguous. The CDR3 has 15 residues. V lost 6 bases, J lost 0 bases, and 14 bases lay in between. CDR1 is SNHLY, CDR2 FYNNEI, per germline. The CDR3 DNA reads as TGTGCCAGCAGCGGAATCCTCAGGTACCAAGAGACCCAGTACTTC. Its protein product is CASSGILRYQETQYF. Based on the CDR3 plus reference TRBV2 and TRBJ2-5, the full variable domain is EPEVTQTPSHQVTQMGQEVILRCVPISNHLYFYWYRQILGQKVEFLVSFYNNEISEKSEIFDDQFSVERPDGSNFTLKIRSTKLEDSAMYFCASSGILRYQETQYFGPGTRLLVL.

The J gene is TRBJ2-2, the V gene TRBV6-1; D may be TRBD1 (5 bases). Looked up from germline, CDR1 is MNHNS and CDR2 is SASEGT. This CDR3 has 14 residues. Between the trimmed V and J ends, which lost 9 bases and 4 bases, there was a span of 15 bases. This CDR3 is CASFDTGATGELFF. CDR3 coding DNA: TGTGCCAGTTTTGACACAGGAGCCACCGGGGAGCTGTTTTTT.

This chain joins TRBV27 and TRBJ2-7; D is possibly TRBD2 (6 bases). The CDR3 loop spans 14 amino acids. Germline loops: CDR1 MNHEY, CDR2 SMNVEV (reference sequence). Trimming left V 7 bases short and J 5 bases short, with 18 bases between. For the CDR3, the DNA is TGTGCCAGCAAGACCGGGAGATCCGTGCACGAGCAGTACTTC. This sequence encodes CASKTGRSVHEQYF.

This chain uses TRBV13 with TRBJ2-7; D is undetermined. There are 14 residues in the CDR3. Germline V lookup: CDR1 PRHDT, CDR2 FYEKMQ (reference sequence). The V end lost 5 bases, the J end lost 4 bases, and 15 bases lay between the germline ends. The CDR3 loop reads CASSRIPERYEQYF. The CDR3 DNA follows: TGTGCCAGCAGCCGTATACCAGAAAGATACGAGCAGTACTTC.